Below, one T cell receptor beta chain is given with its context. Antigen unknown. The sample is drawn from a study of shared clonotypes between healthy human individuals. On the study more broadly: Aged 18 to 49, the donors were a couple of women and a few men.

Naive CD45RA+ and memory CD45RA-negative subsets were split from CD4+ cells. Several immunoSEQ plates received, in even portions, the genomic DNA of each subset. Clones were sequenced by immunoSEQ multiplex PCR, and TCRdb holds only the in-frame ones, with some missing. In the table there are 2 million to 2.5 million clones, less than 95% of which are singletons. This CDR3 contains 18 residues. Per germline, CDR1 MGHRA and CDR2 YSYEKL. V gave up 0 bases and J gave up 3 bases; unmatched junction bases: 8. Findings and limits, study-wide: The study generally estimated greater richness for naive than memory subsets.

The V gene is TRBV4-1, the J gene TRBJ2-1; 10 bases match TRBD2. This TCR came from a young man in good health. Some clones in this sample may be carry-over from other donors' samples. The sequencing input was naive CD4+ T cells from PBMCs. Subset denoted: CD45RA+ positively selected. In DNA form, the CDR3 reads TGCGCCAGCAGCCAAGAAGTTGCTAGCGGGAGTGTCTACAATGAGCAGTTCTTC. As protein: CASSQEVASGSVYNEQFF.